A single sample gave rise to the 25 T cell receptor beta chains below, sequenced in a study of T cells in pancreatic ductal adenocarcinoma. Sequencing was performed with immunoSEQ multiplex PCR; in TCRdb, only in-frame clones are kept and a portion is missing. The table shows about 98,000 clones, with roughly 95% occurring only once. The selected patients with pancreatic ductal adenocarcinoma had surgery but no neoadjuvant therapy. The sample comprised PBMCs. The receptors shown here come from a human donor with pancreatic ductal adenocarcinoma.

This rearrangement joins TRBV29-1 to TRBJ2-7, with 10 positions matching TRBD1. CDR1 SQVTM and CDR2 ANQGSEA come from the germline V gene. V lost 6 bases to trimming and J lost 3 bases; unmatched junction nucleotides: 5. This CDR3 spans 13 amino acids. The CDR3 DNA is TGCAGCGTCATCCGGACAGGGGGCTACGAGCAGTACTTC. Translation: CSVIRTGGYEQYF.

As regards this clone: This CDR3 fails to terminate in the conserved phenylalanine or tryptophan, so it likely reflects a read error. The limits of the CDR3 on the DNA are not certain, so only TCRdb's listed CDR3 is given. The chain employs TRBV7-2 and TRBJ2-7; no check of the table's D call, TRBD2, against the DNA was made. Germline V gene data show CDR1 as SGHTA and CDR2 as FQGNSA. With termini counted, the CDR3 has 14 amino acids. The CDR3 region is CASSLWAVGRAFQL.

The rearrangement links TRBV7-8 to TRBJ2-5; TRBD2 might be the D (5 bases). The CDR3 is 15 residues long. V was pared by 5 bases and J by 5 bases, with 18 bases between. Germline V gives CDR1 SGHVS, CDR2 FQNEAQ. This CDR3 reads CASSPGGSGGETQYF. The CDR3 coding sequence is TGTGCCAGCAGCCCAGGAGGATCCGGTGGGGAGACCCAGTACTTC. The full variable domain, with the rest looked up from reference TRBV7-8 and TRBJ2-5, is GAGVSQSPRYKVAKRGQDVALRCDPISGHVSLFWYQQALGQGPEFLTYFQNEAQLDKSGLPSDRFFAERPEGSVSTLKIQRTQQEDSAVYLCASSPGGSGGETQYFGPGTRLLVL.

V and J are TRBV19 and TRBJ2-1; 9 nucleotides line up with TRBD2. This CDR3 spans 14 amino acids. Germline V CDR1 and CDR2: LNHDA, SQIVND (reference sequence). Trimming cost V 7 bases and J 7 bases; bases outside gene matches: 8. This chain's CDR3 is CASTKAGGPNEQFF. In DNA form, the CDR3 reads TGTGCCAGTACTAAGGCGGGAGGGCCGAATGAGCAGTTCTTC.

J is TRBJ2-3 and V is TRBV10-3; 14 positions agree with TRBD2. CDR1 is ENHRY, CDR2 SYGVKD, per germline. The CDR3 sequence is 17 residues long. V gave up 3 bases and J gave up 3 bases; unmatched junction bases: 5. The CDR3 region is CAISDPGLAGETDTQYF. DNA of the CDR3: TGTGCCATCAGTGACCCGGGACTAGCGGGAGAGACAGATACGCAGTATTTT.

The rearrangement uses TRBV30 and TRBJ2-7; D unresolved. From germline, CDR1 is GTSNPN and CDR2 SVGIG (reference sequence). The CDR3 is 12 residues long. V shed 1 base and J shed 5 bases, with 9 bases lying between them. The CDR3 here is CAWSDLWHEQYF. DNA of the CDR3: TGTGCCTGGAGTGATCTTTGGCACGAGCAGTACTTC. Looking up the rest from reference TRBV30 and TRBJ2-7 gives the full variable domain: SQTIHQWPATLVQPVGSPLSLECTVEGTSNPNLYWYRQAAGRGLQLLFYSVGIGQISSEVPQNLSASRPQDRQFILSSKKLLLSDSGFYLCAWSDLWHEQYFGPGTRLTVT.

This clone was recorded only once. The chain carries TRBV28 and TRBJ1-4; D perhaps matches TRBD1 (6 bases). Trimming left V 6 bases short and J 5 bases short, with 16 bases between. The germline gives CDR1 MDHEN, CDR2 SYDVKM. The CDR3 has 15 amino acids. The CDR3: CASSRIGGLNEKLFF. CDR3 in DNA: TGTGCCAGCAGCCGCATTGGGGGCTTGAATGAAAAACTGTTTTTT.

The J gene is TRBJ1-5, the V gene TRBV28, with D unresolved. Germline CDR1 is MDHEN and CDR2 is SYDVKM. Trimming took 3 bases from V and 2 from J, leaving 5 bases between them. The CDR3 totals 13 residues. CDR3 region: CASSLVGNQPQHF. CDR3 nucleotides: TGTGCCAGCAGTTTGGTAGGCAATCAGCCCCAGCATTTT.

The genes are TRBV10-3 and TRBJ1-5; D may be TRBD1 (6 bases). This CDR3 is built from 15 residues. V dropped 2 bases and J dropped 0 bases, with 8 bases sitting between them. Germline V gene sequence: CDR1 ENHRY, CDR2 SYGVKD. CDR3 in DNA: TGTGCCATCAGTGAGATACAGGGTAGCAATCAGCCCCAGCATTTT. Its protein product is CAISEIQGSNQPQHF.

V gene TRBV28 combines with J gene TRBJ2-3; 10 positions agree with TRBD1. V lost 5 bases to trimming and J lost 3 bases; unmatched junction nucleotides: 5. CDR3 length: 15 amino acids. Germline CDR1 is MDHEN and CDR2 is SYDVKM. The CDR3 nucleotides read TGTGCCAGCAGTCCGACAGGGGGCGCGACAGATACGCAGTATTTT. It codes for CASSPTGGATDTQYF.

This clone was found once. This sequence joins TRBV11-2 and TRBJ2-7; 9 positions match TRBD2. Germline V gives CDR1 SGHAT, CDR2 FQNNGV. With 3 bases clipped from V and 1 base from J, the junction kept 4 bases outside the gene matches. CDR3 size: 15 residues. The CDR3 bases are TGTGCCAGCAGCTTGGCGGGAGGGCCGTCCTACGAGCAGTACTTC. It codes for CASSLAGGPSYEQYF.

The rearrangement links TRBV18 to TRBJ2-3; D is possibly TRBD2 (6 bases). Germline CDR1 KGHSH, CDR2 LQKENI. The CDR3 runs to 15 residues. The V end was cut by 3 bases, the J end by 0 bases, with 10 bases between. CDR3 protein: CASSPPGTSTDTQYF. The CDR3 coding sequence is TGTGCCAGCTCACCCCCAGGGACTAGCACAGATACGCAGTATTTT.

Only a few counts were recorded for this clone. The CDR3 DNA is TGTGCCATCAGTGTATCAGAGACCCAGTACTTC. Protein sequence: CAISVSETQYF. The chain couples TRBV10-3 to TRBJ2-5; D unclear. The CDR3 is made up of 11 amino acids. Germline V gives CDR1 ENHRY, CDR2 SYGVKD. Trimming cost V 4 bases and J 4 bases, with 4 bases left between them.

The V call is TRBV9, the J call TRBJ1-5; D gene uncertain. CDR1 and CDR2 (germline): SGDLS, YYNGEE. The V end was cut by 0 bases, the J end by 2 bases, with 6 bases between. CDR3 size: 14 residues. The CDR3 protein is CASSVGGGNQPQHF. CDR3 in DNA: TGTGCCAGCAGCGTAGGCGGTGGCAATCAGCCCCAGCATTTT.

J is TRBJ2-1 and V is TRBV27, with 9 nucleotides matching TRBD2. This CDR3 has 14 amino acids. Germline CDR1 MNHEY, CDR2 SMNVEV (reference sequence). V lost 3 bases and J lost 8; bases outside the gene matches: 5. CDR3 DNA: TGTGCCAGCAGTTTGCGGGAGGGCCCCGATGAGCAGTTCTTC. This gives the protein CASSLREGPDEQFF.

The CDR3 loop reads CASSSRPGLAGNEQFF. CDR3 DNA sequence: TGTGCCAGCAGTTCTCGTCCGGGACTAGCAGGGAATGAGCAGTTCTTC. V gene TRBV7-6 combines with J gene TRBJ2-1, with TRBD2 matching 9 bases. V was clipped by 6 bases and J by 7 bases; unmatched bases: 13. This CDR3 is 16 amino acids long. Germline V gene data show CDR1 as SGHVS and CDR2 as FNYEAQ.

The gene calls are TRBV4-1 and TRBJ1-2, with 7 positions matching TRBD1. Trimming took 2 bases from V and 4 from J; bases not matched to a gene: 4. Germline V gene sequence: CDR1 MGHRA, CDR2 YSYEKL. The CDR3 length is 14 residues. The CDR3 DNA follows: TGCGCCAGCAGCCAAAGGGACAGATTCTATGGCTACACCTTC. Translated: CASSQRDRFYGYTF.

This chain uses TRBV5-1 with TRBJ1-1; the D is unclear. V dropped 3 bases and J dropped 7 bases, with 10 bases sitting between them. CDR3 length: 12 residues. CDR1 is SGHRS and CDR2 is YFSETQ in the germline V gene. The chain's CDR3 is CASSSLGGEAFF. CDR3 in DNA: TGCGCCAGCAGCTCCCTAGGCGGTGAAGCTTTCTTT.

This chain links TRBV11-2 with TRBJ1-2; tentatively, D is TRBD1 (6 bases). CDR1 SGHAT and CDR2 FQNNGV come from the germline V gene. This CDR3 contains 14 residues. Trimming left V 5 bases short and J 6 bases short, with 16 bases between. CDR3 in amino acids: CASSAIRDKHGYTF. The CDR3 DNA sequence: TGTGCCAGCAGCGCAATCCGGGACAAGCATGGCTACACCTTC.

The genes are TRBV18 and TRBJ2-1; the match to TRBD2 covers 15 bases. Germline lookup yields CDR1 KGHSH and CDR2 LQKENI. V shed 3 bases, J shed 6 bases, and the junction held 3 bases outside the gene matches. The CDR3 runs 16 residues. In DNA, the CDR3 is TGTGCCAGCTCACCCGCGGGACTAGCGGGAGGCAATGAGCAGTTCTTC. Encoded protein: CASSPAGLAGGNEQFF.

The V call is TRBV2, the J call TRBJ2-7, with D perhaps TRBD1 (6 bases). Trimming left V 5 bases short and J 2 bases short, with 13 bases between. CDR1 SNHLY and CDR2 FYNNEI come from the germline V gene. The CDR3 has 14 amino acids. CDR3 region: CASSTTGQPYEQYF. In nucleotides, the CDR3 is TGTGCCAGCAGTACAACAGGGCAGCCCTACGAGCAGTACTTC.

The chain combines TRBV4-3 with TRBJ1-1, with TRBD1 as a possible D gene (5 bases). Germline values: CDR1 LGHNA, CDR2 YSLEER. The CDR3 length is 17 residues. Trimming took 0 bases from V and 1 from J, leaving 15 bases between them. CDR3 region: CASSQEVGVRGNTEAFF. As DNA, the CDR3 is TGCGCCAGCAGCCAAGAGGTAGGGGTTCGAGGGAACACTGAAGCTTTCTTT.

V usage is TRBV7-9 and J usage is TRBJ2-3, with 9 bases matching TRBD2. Germline CDR1 SEHNR, CDR2 FQNEAQ (reference sequence). With 8 bases clipped from V and 7 bases from J, the junction kept 7 bases outside the gene matches. This CDR3 has 13 residues. The CDR3 here is CASRREGGNTQYF. CDR3 sequence (DNA): TGTGCCAGCCGGCGGGAGGGGGGTAATACGCAGTATTTT.

The V and J genes are TRBV6-1 and TRBJ2-1, with 11 bases aligning to TRBD2. This CDR3 comprises 14 residues. Losses at the gene ends were 6 bases for V and 5 bases for J; bases not matched to a gene: 3. Germline values: CDR1 MNHNS, CDR2 SASEGT. This CDR3 reads CASRLLAGDNEQFF. CDR3 DNA sequence: TGTGCCAGCAGGTTACTAGCGGGGGACAATGAGCAGTTCTTC.

This clone is a singleton in its sample. The V and J genes are TRBV4-1 and TRBJ2-1, with 8 nucleotides matching TRBD2. The CDR3 length is 19 residues. The V gene's germline CDR1 is MGHRA and CDR2 YSYEKL. The V and J ends lost 5 bases and 0 bases, in that order; junction bases with no gene match: 15. The CDR3 sequence: CASSSGLAGPRGSYNEQFF. As DNA, the CDR3 is TGCGCCAGCAGCTCTGGTCTAGCGGGCCCGCGCGGCTCCTACAATGAGCAGTTCTTC.